The T cell receptor beta chain described here comes from a study of shared clonotypes between healthy human individuals. Findings of the study overall: Naive subsets usually exceeded memory subsets in estimated richness. The authors expected sequencing depth to affect clonotype sharing among donors.

Trimming shortened V by 1 base and J by 1 base, and 5 bases separated the two germline ends. In germline, CDR1 is SGHRS, CDR2 YFSETQ. The CDR3 has 13 amino acids. To note about this clone: Antigen: not known. Additional DNA sequences in this sample encode the identical CDR3.

Method: immunoSEQ multiplex PCR; TCRdb's copy keeps in-frame clones and lacks some. The sample has some 1,600,000 clones; 95% to 99% are singletons. The receptor was isolated from a man aged 30-40 years in good health. The chain has TRBV5-1 and TRBJ2-5; tentatively, D is TRBD1 (5 bases). Sequencing was carried out using naive CD4+ T cells sorted from blood. Subset noted: CD45RA+ positively selected. CDR3 loop: CASSLQGQETQYF. The CDR3 coding sequence is TGCGCCAGCAGCTTGCAGGGCCAAGAGACCCAGTACTTC. Variable domain in full (rest from reference TRBV5-1 and TRBJ2-5): KAGVTQTPRYLIKTRGQQVTLSCSPISGHRSVSWYQQTPGQGLQFLFEYFSETQRNKGNFPGRFSGRQFSNSRSEMNVSTLELGDSALYLCASSLQGQETQYFGPGTRLLVL.